Listed below are T cell receptor beta chains from one sample, sequenced in a study of OX40 agonist ivuxolimab in advanced cancers. The protocol was immunoSEQ multiplex PCR, while the TCRdb copy is restricted to in-frame clones and leaves out a portion. The profile covers about 84,000 clones, with approximately 89% appearing a single time and approximately 0.19% taken by the ten largest. The source was CD4+ or CD8+ T cells sorted from blood, collected in a trial of the OX40 agonist ivuxolimab. These receptors all stem from an adult with an advanced solid tumor such as melanoma, head and neck, liver or kidney cancer. Each CDR3 is given with its conserved first and last residue. The D gene is left open where the match is weak. A clone size is listed for some rows: how often the clone was seen (once, few, many), or a class if it is expanded.

TRBJ1-4	.	TRBV2	.	CASSVLRLATNEKLFF	TGTGCCAGCAGTGTCCTGCGACTTGCAACTAATGAAAAACTGTTTTTT
TRBJ2-3	.	TRBV29-1	.	CSVYYGADTQYF	TGCAGCGTATACTATGGAGCAGATACGCAGTATTTT
TRBJ2-5	TRBD2	TRBV7-3	.	CASSSGGARETQYF	TGTGCCAGCAGCTCCGGGGGGGCCAGGGAGACCCAGTACTTC
TRBJ2-5	.	TRBV5-1	.	CASSFGGDETQYF	TGCGCCAGCAGCTTCGGGGGAGATGAGACCCAGTACTTC
TRBJ2-7	.	TRBV15	.	CATSRDRGQSYEQYF	TGTGCCACCAGCAGAGATCGCGGACAGTCCTACGAGCAGTACTTC
TRBJ2-7	.	TRBV7-2	.	CASSLRAGQLEYEQYF	TGTGCCAGCAGCTTACGCGCGGGACAGCTAGAGTACGAGCAGTACTTC
TRBJ2-7	TRBD1	TRBV29-1	.	CSVVDRGAQYEQYF	TGCAGCGTTGTAGACAGGGGGGCGCAATACGAGCAGTACTTC
TRBJ2-3	.	TRBV28	.	CASSLGYTQYF	TGTGCCAGCAGCCTAGGGTATACGCAGTATTTT
TRBJ2-3	TRBD2	TRBV9	.	CASSVVAGGGTDTQYF	TGTGCCAGCAGCGTAGTGGCGGGAGGGGGCACAGATACGCAGTATTTT
TRBJ2-1	.	TRBV11-2	.	CASSLIGSRNEQFF	TGTGCCAGCAGCTTAATCGGGAGCAGAAATGAGCAGTTCTTC
TRBJ2-5	TRBD2	TRBV11-2	.	CASSLATWPGLGGERTQYF	TGTGCCAGCAGCTTAGCTACATGGCCGGGACTAGGAGGGGAGCGGACCCAGTACTTC
TRBJ1-6	.	TRBV6-6	.	CASKRTASSYNSPLHF	TGTGCCAGCAAACGGACGGCGAGCTCCTATAATTCACCCCTCCACTTT
TRBJ1-1	.	TRBV7-8	.	CASSLGSVANTEAFF	TGTGCCAGCAGCTTAGGCTCGGTCGCGAACACTGAAGCTTTCTTT
TRBJ1-1	TRBD1	TRBV14	once	CASSQETRGGNTEAFF	TGTGCCAGCAGCCAAGAGACCAGGGGGGGGAACACTGAAGCTTTCTTT
TRBJ1-2	.	TRBV5-6	.	CASSLVWQDYGYTF	TGTGCCAGCAGCTTGGTTTGGCAGGACTATGGCTACACCTTC
TRBJ2-4	.	TRBV5-1	.	CASSLGPRQNIQYF	TGCGCCAGCAGCTTGGGTCCGCGCCAAAACATTCAGTACTTC
TRBJ1-4	.	TRBV30	.	CAWNWSGGEKLFF	TGTGCCTGGAATTGGTCTGGCGGGGAAAAACTGTTTTTT
TRBJ1-2	.	TRBV6-6	.	CASSYSGGGYGYTF	TGTGCCAGCAGTTACTCGGGGGGTGGCTATGGCTACACCTTC
TRBJ2-5	.	TRBV29-1	.	CSAAPQRGRETQYF	TGCAGCGCTGCGCCACAAAGGGGGAGGGAGACCCAGTACTTC
TRBJ1-2	.	TRBV6-5	.	CASRLTQHGYTF	TGTGCCAGCCGGTTGACACAGCATGGCTACACCTTC
TRBJ2-5	TRBD2	TRBV5-1	.	CASSLGTGTSGGIQETQYF	TGCGCCAGCAGCTTGGGTACCGGGACTAGCGGAGGAATTCAAGAGACCCAGTACTTC
TRBJ1-4	.	TRBV28	.	CASSFPGNEEKLFF	TGTGCCAGCAGTTTTCCCGGGAACGAGGAAAAACTGTTTTTT
TRBJ2-7	TRBD1	TRBV13	.	CASTLGQGVVQQYF	TGTGCCAGCACCTTAGGACAGGGGGTGGTGCAGCAGTACTTC
TRBJ1-3	.	TRBV6-5	.	CASRPGSGNTIYF	TGTGCCAGCAGGCCGGGCTCTGGAAACACCATATATTTT
TRBJ2-7	TRBD1	TRBV27	.	CASRGSGGIDEQYF	TGTGCCAGCAGAGGGTCAGGGGGTATTGACGAGCAGTACTTC
TRBJ2-2	TRBD1	TRBV30	.	CAWRKGTGGFANTGELFF	TGTGCCTGGAGAAAAGGGACAGGGGGGTTCGCGAACACCGGGGAGCTGTTTTTT
TRBJ2-1	.	TRBV5-1	.	CASSRTALGNEQFF	TGCGCCAGCAGCCGGACGGCCCTGGGAAATGAGCAGTTCTTC
TRBJ2-5	TRBD1	TRBV19	.	CASSIWGTGETQYF	TGTGCCAGTAGTATATGGGGGACAGGTGAGACCCAGTACTTC
TRBJ2-1	.	TRBV6-4	.	CASSAYPASSYNEQFF	TGTGCCAGCAGTGCCTATCCCGCTAGCTCCTACAATGAGCAGTTCTTC
TRBJ2-3	TRBD2	TRBV5-4	.	CASSSGLAGGPKDTQYF	TGTGCCAGCAGCTCAGGACTAGCGGGGGGACCGAAAGATACGCAGTATTTT
TRBJ2-5	.	TRBV27	.	CASSLSGTPGETQYF	TGTGCCAGCAGTCTGTCCGGGACCCCGGGGGAGACCCAGTACTTC
TRBJ2-7	.	TRBV6-6	.	CASRSLQEGYEQYF	TGTGCCAGCAGATCCCTTCAGGAAGGATACGAGCAGTACTTC
TRBJ2-7	.	TRBV30	.	CAWRRRGGAYEQYF	TGTGCCTGGAGAAGGAGGGGGGGAGCCTACGAGCAGTACTTC
TRBJ2-3	.	TRBV9	.	CASSVEGRSVADTQYF	TGTGCCAGCAGCGTAGAAGGCAGGTCGGTTGCAGATACGCAGTATTTT
TRBJ1-2	.	TRBV29-1	.	CSVAVTNYGYTF	TGCAGCGTTGCGGTTACTAACTATGGCTACACCTTC
TRBJ1-5	.	TRBV19	once	CASHPGGRGNQPQHF	TGTGCCAGCCACCCCGGGGGCAGGGGCAATCAGCCCCAGCATTTT
TRBJ2-3	.	TRBV25-1	.	CASSETLTTDTQYF	TGTGCCAGCAGTGAAACCCTGACCACAGATACGCAGTATTTT